This note documents a single T cell receptor beta chain sequence. Its antigen is currently unknown. Nominally healthy donors were sampled, though unrecorded immune exposures were likely. The study ran its PCR with 60 Vbeta and 13 Jbeta primers. Original data processing: Per a later analysis, the number of unique TCR beta chains was approximately 73 million, of which roughly 9.9 million were shared. This table comes from immunoSEQ multiplex PCR, and its TCRdb copy is limited to in-frame clones, with some not included. That table supplies the V and J calls and clone size; D and trimming were determined from the DNA. The sample has some 140,000 clones; around 72% are singletons. The CDR3 has 15 amino acids. The ends lost 6 bases at V and 4 bases at J; junction bases unmatched: 10. CDR1 and CDR2 (germline): MNHEY, SVGAGI. This specimen belongs to a study of cytomegalovirus exposure and HLA in healthy donors. The study's findings and limits: TCR sequences were mostly rare, though some public TCRs occurred in many donors. Among the most significant clusters, several appeared linked to common viral pathogens in a later analysis.

Sample: PBMCs. J is TRBJ2-7 and V is TRBV6-5; 9 bases map to TRBD1. This TCR was recovered from a woman in her thirties or forties in good health and CMV-seronegative. CDR3 amino acids: CASSSGTGKGYEQYF. The CDR3 bases are TGTGCCAGCAGCTCCGGGACAGGGAAGGGGTACGAGCAGTACTTC.